This is a list of T cell receptor beta chains from one sample in a study of radiotherapy plus CTLA-4 blockade in lung cancer. Measured with immunoSEQ multiplex PCR; TCRdb has only the in-frame clones, and not every one. The sample includes roughly 50,000 clones, 88% seen only once; the top ten take 6% to 8%. Here the sequenced sample was peripheral blood, taken from a patient treated with radiotherapy plus ipilimumab. The receptors stem from a human donor with non-small cell lung cancer whose response to radiotherapy plus ipilimumab could not be evaluated. CDR3s include the opening cysteine and the closing phenylalanine or tryptophan. Fields, in order: V gene, D gene, clone size, J gene, CDR3 protein, CDR3 DNA. D genes are given only for firm matches. Size values are once, few and many counts, or a class for expanded clones, and some rows have none.

TRBV6-4,TRBD2,-,TRBJ2-7,CAERDLNSYEQYF,TGTGCCGAGCGGGACTTAAACTCCTACGAGCAGTACTTC
TRBV19,TRBD1,-,TRBJ1-4,CASSGQGSEKLFF,TGTGCCAGTAGTGGACAGGGGAGCGAAAAACTGTTTTTT
TRBV19,TRBD1,-,TRBJ2-1,CASSRQGGNEQFF,TGTGCCAGTAGCCGACAGGGCGGCAATGAGCAGTTCTTC
TRBV6-5,-,medium-sized,TRBJ1-3,CASSLGTFGNTIYF,TGTGCCAGCAGCCTTGGGACATTCGGAAACACCATATATTTT
TRBV19,-,few,TRBJ2-7,CASSIEDDEQYF,TGTGCCAGTAGTATCGAGGATGACGAGCAGTACTTC
TRBV27,TRBD1,-,TRBJ1-1,CASSLTGGGNTEAFF,TGTGCCAGCAGTTTGACAGGGGGCGGAAACACTGAAGCTTTCTTT
TRBV7-2,TRBD2,-,TRBJ2-5,CASSRGLAGKETQYF,TGTGCCAGCAGCCGAGGACTAGCGGGGAAAGAGACCCAGTACTTC
TRBV5-6,TRBD2,-,TRBJ2-7,CASTSRWAGVAYEQYF,TGTGCCAGCACCTCGAGGTGGGCGGGAGTGGCCTACGAGCAGTACTTC
TRBV2,TRBD2,-,TRBJ2-1,CASRLGLAGGNEQFF,TGTGCCAGCAGGCTTGGACTAGCGGGAGGGAATGAGCAGTTCTTC
TRBV6-4,TRBD2,-,TRBJ2-7,CASSGPRLAGVARGREQYF,TGTGCCAGCAGTGGCCCCCGACTAGCGGGGGTCGCACGGGGGAGGGAGCAGTACTTC
TRBV9,-,-,TRBJ1-1,CASSVDGASGSEAFF,TGTGCCAGCAGCGTAGACGGGGCGAGCGGGTCTGAAGCTTTCTTT
TRBV9,TRBD2,-,TRBJ2-1,CASSDLGGGAENEQFF,TGTGCCAGCAGCGATTTAGGCGGGGGGGCGGAAAATGAGCAGTTCTTC
TRBV2,-,-,TRBJ2-5,CASTPVPKETQYF,TGTGCCAGCACACCGGTCCCAAAGGAGACCCAGTACTTC
TRBV6-1,TRBD1,-,TRBJ1-2,CASSGQGRSYGYTF,TGTGCCAGCAGTGGACAGGGGAGGTCCTATGGCTACACCTTC
TRBV28,TRBD1,-,TRBJ2-1,CASSLAGTGNNEQFF,TGTGCCAGCAGTCTAGCCGGGACAGGGAACAATGAGCAGTTCTTC
TRBV6-4,TRBD1,once,TRBJ2-5,CASSDGGRGLYETQYF,TGTGCCAGCAGTGATGGGGGCAGGGGGCTGTACGAGACCCAGTACTTC
TRBV2,TRBD1,-,TRBJ1-6,CASVFGQGMSPLHF,TGTGCCAGCGTTTTCGGACAGGGGATGTCCCCCCTCCACTTT
TRBV7-9,TRBD1,-,TRBJ1-4,CASSPPDREYEKLFF,TGTGCCAGCAGCCCGCCGGACAGGGAGTATGAAAAACTGTTTTTT
TRBV28,-,once,TRBJ1-5,CASAGPGQPQHF,TGTGCCAGCGCGGGACCAGGGCAGCCCCAGCATTTT
TRBV6-6,-,-,TRBJ1-2,CASSYSKAGREVGYTF,TGTGCCAGCAGTTACTCGAAGGCAGGGAGGGAGGTTGGCTACACCTTC
TRBV18,TRBD2,-,TRBJ2-2,CASSPRSGGNTGELFF,TGTGCCAGCTCACCTAGAAGCGGGGGGAACACCGGGGAGCTGTTTTTT
TRBV5-1,TRBD1,-,TRBJ1-1,CASSSEGAYTEAFF,TGCGCCAGCAGCTCGGAGGGGGCGTACACTGAAGCTTTCTTT
TRBV5-4,TRBD1,many,TRBJ2-5,CASSLPGQGAKETQYF,TGTGCCAGCAGCTTGCCGGGACAGGGGGCTAAAGAGACCCAGTACTTC
TRBV9,TRBD1,once,TRBJ1-2,CASSVGTGSYGYTF,TGTGCCAGCAGCGTAGGGACAGGGAGCTATGGCTACACCTTC
TRBV9,TRBD2,-,TRBJ2-3,CASSAGLAGVDTQYF,TGTGCCAGCAGCGCGGGACTAGCGGGGGTCGATACGCAGTATTTT
TRBV4-1,-,-,TRBJ2-1,CASSQDASTGLYNEQFF,TGCGCCAGCAGCCAAGATGCTAGCACGGGCCTCTACAATGAGCAGTTCTTC
TRBV5-1,TRBD2,-,TRBJ2-1,CASSPPGLAGVSEQFF,TGCGCCAGCAGCCCCCCGGGACTAGCGGGGGTTAGTGAGCAGTTCTTC
TRBV29-1,TRBD2,-,TRBJ2-3,CSVPGTSGRGDTQYF,TGCAGCGTACCTGGGACTAGCGGGAGAGGAGATACGCAGTATTTT
TRBV27,TRBD1,-,TRBJ2-7,CASSFIQGYEQYF,TGTGCCAGCAGTTTCATACAGGGGTACGAGCAGTACTTC
TRBV6-4,-,-,TRBJ2-7,CASSEPPGDEQYF,TGTGCCAGCAGTGAACCCCCAGGCGACGAGCAGTACTTC
TRBV7-2,-,-,TRBJ2-3,CASSTRLALGTQYF,TGTGCCAGCAGCACACGCCTAGCCCTTGGTACGCAGTATTTT
TRBV19,TRBD1,-,TRBJ2-7,CASTRDSENFEQYF,TGTGCCAGTACCCGGGACAGTGAGAATTTCGAGCAGTACTTC
TRBV7-9,TRBD1,-,TRBJ1-1,CASSAGTGGTEAFF,TGTGCCAGCAGCGCCGGGACAGGGGGCACTGAAGCTTTCTTT
TRBV18,-,-,TRBJ2-7,CASSPGQGLYEQYF,TGTGCCAGCTCACCGGGACAAGGACTCTACGAGCAGTACTTC
TRBV19,-,-,TRBJ2-1,CASSPPEAGAINEQFF,TGTGCCAGTAGTCCTCCCGAGGCAGGGGCTATCAATGAGCAGTTCTTC
TRBV28,TRBD1,-,TRBJ1-2,CASSDGTGGNYGYTF,TGTGCCAGCAGCGACGGGACAGGGGGGAACTATGGCTACACCTTC
TRBV5-1,TRBD2,-,TRBJ2-2,CASSFGGTGELFF,TGCGCCAGCAGCTTCGGGGGGACCGGGGAGCTGTTTTTT
TRBV5-1,-,-,TRBJ2-2,CASSGTTGGSGELFF,TGCGCCAGCAGCGGGACGACAGGTGGCTCCGGGGAGCTGTTTTTT
TRBV5-1,-,-,TRBJ2-2,CASSLLGGTPNTGELFF,TGCGCCAGCAGCCTCCTTGGAGGGACGCCGAACACCGGGGAGCTGTTTTTT
TRBV7-8,-,-,TRBJ1-5,CASSLASATLPRGNQPQHF,TGTGCCAGCAGCTTAGCCAGCGCCACACTTCCCCGGGGAAATCAGCCCCAGCATTTT
TRBV18,TRBD1,-,TRBJ2-3,CASSPGTGAQDTQYF,TGTGCCAGCTCCCCCGGGACAGGGGCACAAGATACGCAGTATTTT
TRBV23-1,-,-,TRBJ2-6,CASSRTTKRQREGSGANVLTF,TGCGCCAGCAGCCGAACGACTAAACGGCAGAGGGAAGGGTCTGGGGCCAACGTCCTGACTTTC
TRBV6-6,TRBD2,-,TRBJ2-3,CASSTSAGVTDTQYF,TGTGCCAGCAGTACCTCGGCGGGGGTAACAGATACGCAGTATTTT
TRBV7-7,-,-,TRBJ2-1,CASSLEGTLGLIF,TGTGCCAGCAGCTTAGAAGGGACGCTGGGACTGATCTTC
TRBV10-2,TRBD2,-,TRBJ2-7,CASTKGLAGGYEQYF,TGCGCCAGCACCAAAGGACTAGCGGGGGGCTACGAGCAGTACTTC
TRBV19,TRBD2,few,TRBJ2-7,CASSPPGVAGSYEQYF,TGTGCCAGTAGTCCCCCGGGGGTAGCGGGGTCCTACGAGCAGTACTTC
TRBV2,-,-,TRBJ2-2,CASSQGIGELFF,TGTGCCAGCAGTCAGGGTATCGGGGAGCTGTTTTTT
TRBV20-1,-,-,TRBJ2-7,CSAAQNYEQYF,TGCAGTGCGGCCCAGAATTACGAGCAGTACTTC
TRBV7-9,-,-,TRBJ2-3,CASRQLSRGALADTQYF,TGTGCCAGCAGGCAGCTTTCAAGGGGCGCCTTGGCAGATACGCAGTATTTT
TRBV27,TRBD1,-,TRBJ1-2,CASRKGQGAYTF,TGTGCCAGCAGAAAGGGACAGGGGGCTTACACCTTC
TRBV19,-,-,TRBJ2-5,CASSLTGFQETQYF,TGTGCCAGTAGTTTGACCGGGTTCCAAGAGACCCAGTACTTC
TRBV5-4,TRBD1,-,TRBJ2-6,CASKLEGQGLSGANVLTF,TGTGCCAGCAAATTAGAGGGACAGGGGCTTTCTGGGGCCAACGTCCTGACTTTC
TRBV10-3,-,-,TRBJ1-4,CAISESETSLNEKLFF,TGTGCCATCAGTGAGTCGGAGACTTCCCTTAATGAAAAACTGTTTTTT
TRBV7-9,-,-,TRBJ2-3,CASSLDVLRDPTDTQYF,TGTGCCAGCAGCTTAGACGTTCTGCGGGACCCCACAGATACGCAGTATTTT
TRBV9,-,-,TRBJ1-1,CASSADGDTEAFF,TGTGCCAGCAGCGCCGACGGGGACACTGAAGCTTTCTTT
TRBV9,TRBD2,few,TRBJ2-1,CASSVLAGGINEQFF,TGTGCCAGCAGCGTACTAGCGGGGGGGATTAATGAGCAGTTCTTC
TRBV19,-,-,TRBJ1-5,CASSEPSFLHQPQHF,TGTGCCAGTAGTGAGCCGAGTTTTCTTCATCAGCCCCAGCATTTT
TRBV4-3,-,-,TRBJ2-3,CASSQGPPPTDTQYF,TGCGCCAGCAGCCAAGGGCCCCCACCCACAGATACGCAGTATTTT
TRBV14,TRBD2,-,TRBJ2-7,CASSQVKGGVAGGPPYEQYF,TGTGCCAGCAGCCAAGTTAAAGGTGGCGTAGCGGGAGGGCCCCCCTACGAGCAGTACTTC
TRBV28,-,-,TRBJ1-3,CASGLGAAGNTIYF,TGTGCCAGCGGCCTGGGGGCGGCGGGAAACACCATATATTTT